A single T cell receptor (beta chain) is shown here with its context. The record originates from a study of OX40 agonist ivuxolimab in advanced cancers. Overall study context: Patients with prior anti-PD-1, anti-PD-L1 or anti-CTLA-4 therapy were eligible; about 40% had some.

CDR1 and CDR2 from the germline V gene are SGHTA and FQGNSA. Trimming removed 1 base at V and 6 bases at J, with 10 bases between. The CDR3 totals 13 residues. Data came from immunoSEQ multiplex PCR; TCRdb stores just in-frame clones and leaves some out. The data hold fewer than 70,000 clones, with approximately 90% observed a single time. The V and J genes are TRBV7-2 and TRBJ2-7; D call uncertain. The specimen was CD4+ or CD8+ T cells sorted from blood, collected in a trial of the OX40 agonist ivuxolimab. The sequence came from an adult with an advanced solid tumor such as melanoma, head and neck, liver or kidney cancer. The DNA of the CDR3 is TGTGCCAGCAGCTTAGGGGCGGAACTCGAGCAGTACTTC. It encodes CASSLGAELEQYF.